The source of this T cell receptor beta chain is a study of shared clonotypes between healthy human individuals. Study as a whole: Three plates were used per donor for CD4 naive, three for CD4 memory, two for CD8 naive and one for CD8 memory. General study results and limits: Sampling was confined to blood; repertoires within tissues likely differ. Clonotypes which were not shared had lower generation probabilities than clonotypes that all four donors shared.

With 5 bases clipped from V and 11 bases from J, the junction kept 19 bases outside the gene matches. Germline CDR1 and CDR2: SEHNR and FQNEAQ (reference sequence). The CDR3 spans 17 residues. The assay was carried out at the deep level. Generated by immunoSEQ multiplex PCR, the TCRdb table keeps only in-frame clones and is missing some. The data show more than 1 million clones, about four fifths seen once. Comments on this clone: The target antigen is unknown.

V and J are TRBV7-9 and TRBJ1-4, with 8 bases matching TRBD1. This TCR came from a man younger than 35 in good health. Some clones in this sample may be carry-over from other donors' samples. The sample taken for sequencing was memory CD4+ T cells from PBMCs. Subset specified: CD45RA-negative fraction. The CDR3 reads CASSPPGSGQGYRKLFF. The CDR3 nucleotides are TGTGCCAGCAGCCCCCCTGGGTCTGGACAGGGCTACCGCAAACTGTTTTTT.